Listed below are T cell receptor beta chains from one sample, sequenced in a study of long-term antiretroviral therapy in people with HIV. The protocol was immunoSEQ multiplex PCR, while the TCRdb copy is restricted to in-frame clones and leaves out a portion. The table records 31,000 or so clones, roughly 95% of them present only once. Here the sequenced sample was unsorted PBMCs, taken roughly 6.9 years after starting antiretroviral therapy. The receptors stem from a man aged 25-40 years with HIV. The CDR3 runs from the conserved cysteine through the conserved F or W. A D gene is named only where the DNA matches it firmly. Rows give clone size only sometimes, using once, few, many, or a class for an expanded clone.

cdr3_aa: CASSVAGEAFF
cdr3_nt: TGTGCCAGCAGTGTGGCGGGTGAAGCTTTCTTT
v_call: TRBV2
clone_size: -
d_call: -
j_call: TRBJ1-1

cdr3_aa: CASSEAAGLNTEAFF
cdr3_nt: TGTGCCAGCAGTGAAGCAGCTGGCCTGAACACTGAAGCTTTCTTT
v_call: TRBV2
clone_size: -
d_call: -
j_call: TRBJ1-1

cdr3_aa: CASRTRGIYEQYF
cdr3_nt: TGTGCCAGCAGGACCAGGGGGATCTACGAGCAGTACTTC
v_call: TRBV2
clone_size: -
d_call: TRBD1
j_call: TRBJ2-7

cdr3_aa: CATKTGGNTEAFF
cdr3_nt: TGTGCCACCAAGACAGGGGGGAACACTGAAGCTTTCTTT
v_call: TRBV14
clone_size: once
d_call: TRBD1
j_call: TRBJ1-1

cdr3_aa: CASSVDWVSGANVLTF
cdr3_nt: TGTGCCAGCAGTGTGGACTGGGTCTCTGGGGCCAACGTCCTGACTTTC
v_call: TRBV6-1
clone_size: -
d_call: -
j_call: TRBJ2-6

cdr3_aa: CASSIDAGDSTEQFF
cdr3_nt: TGTGCCAGTAGTATTGATGCGGGAGATAGTACTGAGCAGTTCTTC
v_call: TRBV19
clone_size: -
d_call: TRBD2
j_call: TRBJ2-1

cdr3_aa: CAISADRVLTPQHF
cdr3_nt: TGTGCCATCAGTGCGGACAGGGTCCTCACGCCCCAGCATTTT
v_call: TRBV10-3
clone_size: -
d_call: TRBD1
j_call: TRBJ1-5

cdr3_aa: CASSQEGAGSIKNIQYF
cdr3_nt: TGTGCCAGCAGCCAAGAGGGGGCGGGATCTATCAAAAACATTCAGTACTTC
v_call: TRBV4-2
clone_size: once
d_call: -
j_call: TRBJ2-4

cdr3_aa: CASSLQTQETQYF
cdr3_nt: TGTGCCAGCAGCTTACAGACTCAAGAGACCCAGTACTTC
v_call: TRBV11-2
clone_size: -
d_call: -
j_call: TRBJ2-5

cdr3_aa: CASSENRFYNSPLHF
cdr3_nt: TGTGCCAGCAGTGAAAACAGATTCTATAATTCACCCCTCCACTTT
v_call: TRBV6-1
clone_size: -
d_call: -
j_call: TRBJ1-6

cdr3_aa: CASSYEAGREKLFF
cdr3_nt: TGTGCCAGCAGTTACGAGGCCGGCCGTGAAAAACTGTTTTTT
v_call: TRBV6-6
clone_size: -
d_call: -
j_call: TRBJ1-4

cdr3_aa: CASSYPGASGNNEQFF
cdr3_nt: TGTGCCAGCAGTTACCCCGGGGCTAGCGGGAATAATGAGCAGTTCTTC
v_call: TRBV6-5
clone_size: -
d_call: TRBD2
j_call: TRBJ2-1

cdr3_aa: CASSLARGGTQYF
cdr3_nt: TGTGCCAGCAGCTTGGCGCGGGGAGGGACCCAGTACTTC
v_call: TRBV11-2
clone_size: -
d_call: -
j_call: TRBJ2-5

cdr3_aa: CASSYMVTTEAFF
cdr3_nt: TGTGCCAGCAGTTACATGGTTACCACTGAAGCTTTCTTT
v_call: TRBV6-5
clone_size: -
d_call: -
j_call: TRBJ1-1

cdr3_aa: CASSDLGSTDTQYF
cdr3_nt: TGTGCCAGCAGCGATCTAGGTTCCACAGATACGCAGTATTTT
v_call: TRBV9
clone_size: -
d_call: -
j_call: TRBJ2-3